The entry below gives a single T cell receptor beta chain sequence along with its context. Its antigen is unknown. The junction had 2 bases not matched to a gene; V was cut back by 1 base and J by 10 bases. The germline CDR1 and CDR2 sequences are SQVTM and ANQGSEA. The CDR3 runs 12 residues. TCRdb keeps only in-frame clones here, not all; method: immunoSEQ multiplex PCR. The table lists around 100,000 clones, 93% of them singletons. These data are taken from a study of graft-versus-host responses after intestinal transplantation. Study overall: Anti-thymocyte globulin was used for induction in all recipients, who then took tacrolimus and steroids for roughly 3 years. Regarding the study as a whole: Some patients had graft-donor T cell macrochimerism. In their allografts, the ratios of graft-versus-host to host-versus-graft T cell clones were high. Maximum circulating GvH clone levels tracked with early post-transplant HvG decreases. GvH clones appeared in recipient marrow, some first in ileum or blood.

The chain uses TRBV29-1 and TRBJ2-1; TRBD2 matches 9 bases. The source is a human donor who was the organ donor for an intestinal transplant. The sequencing used unstimulated CD8+ T cells sorted from spleen or lymph node cells, collected before transplant. In DNA, the CDR3 is TGCAGCGTTGAAGCAAGCGGGAGGGAGCAGTTCTTC. This codes for CSVEASGREQFF.